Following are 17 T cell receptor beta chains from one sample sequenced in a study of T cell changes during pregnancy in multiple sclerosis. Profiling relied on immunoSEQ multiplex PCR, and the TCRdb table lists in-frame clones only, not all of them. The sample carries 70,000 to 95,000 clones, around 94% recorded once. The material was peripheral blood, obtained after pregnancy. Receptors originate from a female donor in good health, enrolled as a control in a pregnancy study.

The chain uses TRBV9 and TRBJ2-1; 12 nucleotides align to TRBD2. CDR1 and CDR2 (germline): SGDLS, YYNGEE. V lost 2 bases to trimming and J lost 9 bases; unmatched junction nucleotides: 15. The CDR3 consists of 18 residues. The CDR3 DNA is TGTGCCAGCAGCGTCTCCACCTGGACTAGCGGGACTGTGACTGAGCAGTTCTTC. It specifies CASSVSTWTSGTVTEQFF.

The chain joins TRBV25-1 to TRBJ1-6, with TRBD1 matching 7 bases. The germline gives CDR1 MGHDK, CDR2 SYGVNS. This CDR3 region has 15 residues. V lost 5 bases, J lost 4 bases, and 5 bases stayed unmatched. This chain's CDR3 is CASSHSGGYNSPLHF. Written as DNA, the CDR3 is TGTGCCAGCAGTCATTCAGGGGGGTATAATTCACCCCTCCACTTT. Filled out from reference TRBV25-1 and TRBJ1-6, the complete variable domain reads EADIYQTPRYLVIGTGKKITLECSQTMGHDKMYWYQQDPGMELHLIHYSYGVNSTEKGDLSSESTVSRIRTEHFPLTLESARPSHTSQYLCASSHSGGYNSPLHFGNGTRLTVT.

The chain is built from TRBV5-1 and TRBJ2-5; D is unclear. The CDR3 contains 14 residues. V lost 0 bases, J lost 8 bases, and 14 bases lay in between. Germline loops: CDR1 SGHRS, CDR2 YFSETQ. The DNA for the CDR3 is TGCGCCAGCAGCTTGGCGTTTTTGGCCCGAACCCAGTACTTC. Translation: CASSLAFLARTQYF.

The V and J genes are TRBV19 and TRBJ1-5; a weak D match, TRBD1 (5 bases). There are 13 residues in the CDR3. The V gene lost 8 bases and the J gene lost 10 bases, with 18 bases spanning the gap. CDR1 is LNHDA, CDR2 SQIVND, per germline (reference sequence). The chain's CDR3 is CASLGGTGVPQHF. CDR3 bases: TGTGCCAGTTTGGGGGGGACCGGGGTCCCCCAGCATTTT. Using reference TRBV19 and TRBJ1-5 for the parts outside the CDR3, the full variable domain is DGGITQSPKYLFRKEGQNVTLSCEQNLNHDAMYWYRQDPGQGLRLIYYSQIVNDFQKGDIAEGYSVSREKKESFPLTVTSAQKNPTAFYLCASLGGTGVPQHFGDGTRLSIL.

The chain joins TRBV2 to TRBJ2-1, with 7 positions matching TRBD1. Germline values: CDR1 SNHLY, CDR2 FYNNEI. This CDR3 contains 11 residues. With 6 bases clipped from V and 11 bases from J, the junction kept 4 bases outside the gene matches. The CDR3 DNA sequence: TGTGCCAGCAGAGTACAGGGGAAGCAGTTCTTC. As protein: CASRVQGKQFF.

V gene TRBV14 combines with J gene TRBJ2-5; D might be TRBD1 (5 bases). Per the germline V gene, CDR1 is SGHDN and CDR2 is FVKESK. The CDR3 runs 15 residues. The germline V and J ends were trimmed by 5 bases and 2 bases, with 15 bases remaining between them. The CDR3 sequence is CASSDLTGRQETQYF. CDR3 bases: TGTGCCAGCAGCGACCTAACAGGACGACAAGAGACCCAGTACTTC.

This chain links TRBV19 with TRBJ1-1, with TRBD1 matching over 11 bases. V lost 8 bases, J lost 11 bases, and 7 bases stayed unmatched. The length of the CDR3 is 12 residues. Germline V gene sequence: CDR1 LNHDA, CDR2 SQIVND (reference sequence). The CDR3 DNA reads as TGTGCCAGTGCGGACAGGGGGCTTCGGGCTTTCTTT. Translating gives CASADRGLRAFF.

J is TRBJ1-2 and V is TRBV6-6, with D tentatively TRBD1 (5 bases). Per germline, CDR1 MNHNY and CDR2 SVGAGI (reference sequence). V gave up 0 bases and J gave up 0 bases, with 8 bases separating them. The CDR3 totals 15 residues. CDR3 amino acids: CASSYSGRTNYGYTF. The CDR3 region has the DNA TGTGCCAGCAGTTACTCGGGGCGGACTAACTATGGCTACACCTTC.

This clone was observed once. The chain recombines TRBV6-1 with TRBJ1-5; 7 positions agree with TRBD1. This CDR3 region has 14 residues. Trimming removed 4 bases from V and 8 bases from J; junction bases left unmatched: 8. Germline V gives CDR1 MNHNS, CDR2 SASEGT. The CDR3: CASSVGQAYEPQHF. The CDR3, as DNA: TGTGCCAGCAGTGTCGGACAGGCCTATGAGCCCCAGCATTTT.

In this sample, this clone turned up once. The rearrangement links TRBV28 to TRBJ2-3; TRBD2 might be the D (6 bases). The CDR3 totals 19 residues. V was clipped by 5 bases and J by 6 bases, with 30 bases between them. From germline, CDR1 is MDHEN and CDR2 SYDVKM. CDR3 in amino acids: CASSTQLDPLGRQVDTQYF. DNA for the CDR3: TGTGCCAGCAGTACCCAGTTGGACCCCTTGGGGAGGCAGGTGGATACGCAGTATTTT.

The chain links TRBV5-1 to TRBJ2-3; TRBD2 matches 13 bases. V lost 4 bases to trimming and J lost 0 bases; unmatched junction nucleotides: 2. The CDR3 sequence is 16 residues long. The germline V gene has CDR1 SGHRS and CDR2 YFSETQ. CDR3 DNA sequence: TGCGCCAGCAGCACGGGACTAGCGGGAAGCACAGATACGCAGTATTTT. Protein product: CASSTGLAGSTDTQYF. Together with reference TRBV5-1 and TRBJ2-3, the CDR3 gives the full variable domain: KAGVTQTPRYLIKTRGQQVTLSCSPISGHRSVSWYQQTPGQGLQFLFEYFSETQRNKGNFPGRFSGRQFSNSRSEMNVSTLELGDSALYLCASSTGLAGSTDTQYFGPGTRLTVL.

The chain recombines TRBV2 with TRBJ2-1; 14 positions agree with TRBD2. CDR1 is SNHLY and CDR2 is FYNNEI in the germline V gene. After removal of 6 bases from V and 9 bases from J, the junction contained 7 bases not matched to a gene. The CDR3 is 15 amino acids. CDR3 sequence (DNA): TGTGCCAGCAGCAGGGGACTAGCGGGAGTGAGTGAGCAGTTCTTC. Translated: CASSRGLAGVSEQFF.

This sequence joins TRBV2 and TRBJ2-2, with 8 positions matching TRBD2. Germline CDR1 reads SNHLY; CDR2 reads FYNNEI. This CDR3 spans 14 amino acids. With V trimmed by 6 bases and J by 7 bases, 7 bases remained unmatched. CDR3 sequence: CASRREREIGELFF. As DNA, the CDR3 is TGTGCCAGCAGGAGGGAGCGGGAGATCGGGGAGCTGTTTTTT.

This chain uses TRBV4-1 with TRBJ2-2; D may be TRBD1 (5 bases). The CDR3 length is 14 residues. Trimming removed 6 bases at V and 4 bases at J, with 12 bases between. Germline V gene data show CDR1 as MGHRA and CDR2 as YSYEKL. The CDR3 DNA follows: TGCGCCAGCAGTCTGGGTAGGGGCACCGGGGAGCTGTTTTTT. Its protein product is CASSLGRGTGELFF.

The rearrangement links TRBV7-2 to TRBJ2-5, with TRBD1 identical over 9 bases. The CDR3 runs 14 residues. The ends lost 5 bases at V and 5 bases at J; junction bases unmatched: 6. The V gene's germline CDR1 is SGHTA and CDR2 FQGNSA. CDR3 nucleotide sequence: TGTGCCAGCAGCCGGGGACAGGGAGGGGAGACCCAGTACTTC. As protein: CASSRGQGGETQYF.

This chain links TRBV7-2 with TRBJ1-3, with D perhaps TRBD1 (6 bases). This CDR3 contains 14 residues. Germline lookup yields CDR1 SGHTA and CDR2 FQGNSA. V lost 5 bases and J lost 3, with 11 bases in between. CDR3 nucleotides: TGTGCCAGCAGCCTCAGGGGATTTGGAAACACCATATATTTT. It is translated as CASSLRGFGNTIYF.

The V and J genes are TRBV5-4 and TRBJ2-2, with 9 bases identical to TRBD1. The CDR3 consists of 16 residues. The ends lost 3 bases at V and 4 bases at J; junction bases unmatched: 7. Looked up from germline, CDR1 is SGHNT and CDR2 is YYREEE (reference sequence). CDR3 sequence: CASSSPGQGVTGELFF. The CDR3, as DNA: TGTGCCAGCAGCTCCCCGGGACAGGGAGTCACCGGGGAGCTGTTTTTT.